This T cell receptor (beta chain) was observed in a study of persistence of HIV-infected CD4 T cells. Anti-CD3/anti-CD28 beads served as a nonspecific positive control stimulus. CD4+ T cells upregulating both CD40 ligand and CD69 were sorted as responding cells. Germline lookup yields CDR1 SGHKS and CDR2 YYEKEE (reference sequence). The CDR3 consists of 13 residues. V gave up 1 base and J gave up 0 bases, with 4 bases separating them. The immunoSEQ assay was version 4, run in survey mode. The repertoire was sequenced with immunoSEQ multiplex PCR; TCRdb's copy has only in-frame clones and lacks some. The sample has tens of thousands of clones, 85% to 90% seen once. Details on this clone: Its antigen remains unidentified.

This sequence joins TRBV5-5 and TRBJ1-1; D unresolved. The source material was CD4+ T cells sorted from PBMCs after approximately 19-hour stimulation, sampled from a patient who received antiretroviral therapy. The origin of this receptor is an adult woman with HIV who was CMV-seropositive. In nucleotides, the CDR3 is TGTGCCAGCAGCTTGTTAGTGAACACTGAAGCTTTCTTT. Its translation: CASSLLVNTEAFF.